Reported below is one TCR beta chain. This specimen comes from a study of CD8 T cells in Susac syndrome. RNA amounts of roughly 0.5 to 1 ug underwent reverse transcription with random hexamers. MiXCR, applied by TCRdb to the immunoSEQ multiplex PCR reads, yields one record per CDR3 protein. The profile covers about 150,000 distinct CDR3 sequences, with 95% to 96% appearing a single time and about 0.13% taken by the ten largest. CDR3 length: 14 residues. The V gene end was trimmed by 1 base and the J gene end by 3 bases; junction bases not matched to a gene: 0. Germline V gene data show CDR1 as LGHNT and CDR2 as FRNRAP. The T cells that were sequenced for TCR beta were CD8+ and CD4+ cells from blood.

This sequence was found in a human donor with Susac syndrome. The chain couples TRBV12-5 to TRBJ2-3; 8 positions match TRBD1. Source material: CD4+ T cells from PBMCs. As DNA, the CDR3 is TGTGCTAGTGGTTTGGGACAGGGGACAGATACGCAGTATTTT. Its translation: CASGLGQGTDTQYF.